These T cell receptor beta chains were read from a single sample in a study of identical twins. Via MiXCR, TCRdb re-called the 5' RACE reads, giving one row per CDR3 protein. This sample carries approximately 890,000 distinct CDR3 sequences, about 12% of them seen once, and the ten largest clones take under 2%. The data were also submitted as part of a second study, on yellow fever vaccine responses in identical twins.

Sequences were obtained from PBMCs. All receptors come from a woman aged 18-35 years in good health. Each CDR3 is given with its conserved first and last residue. D genes are given only for firm matches. The size entry is marked missing in some rows and otherwise reads once, few, many or a size class.

D	J	length	size	V	CDR3	DNA
TRBD1	TRBJ1-5	14	-	TRBV20-1	CSAMDRAGNQPQHF	TGCAGTGCCATGGACAGGGCGGGCAATCAGCCCCAGCATTTT
TRBD1	TRBJ2-6	17	-	TRBV10-3	CAITRQGGPSGANVLTF	TGTGCCATCACCCGACAGGGCGGACCCTCTGGGGCCAACGTCCTGACTTTC
-	TRBJ2-2	15	many	TRBV29-1	CSVEVRSANTGELFF	TGCAGCGTTGAAGTCAGGTCCGCGAACACCGGGGAGCTGTTTTTT
TRBD2	TRBJ2-2	15	-	TRBV5-1	CASSLALAVPGELFF	TGCGCCAGCAGCTTGGCACTAGCGGTACCCGGGGAGCTGTTTTTT
-	TRBJ2-3	14	-	TRBV13	CASSLQRPTDTQYF	TGTGCCAGCAGCTTACAGAGACCCACAGATACGCAGTATTTT
-	TRBJ1-5	16	-	TRBV4-1	CASSQSIGESHQPQHF	TGCGCCAGCAGCCAATCGATTGGGGAATCCCATCAGCCCCAGCATTTT
-	TRBJ2-3	14	few	TRBV27	CASKVAPSTDTQYF	TGTGCCAGCAAGGTAGCGCCTAGCACAGATACGCAGTATTTT
-	TRBJ2-2	15	few	TRBV20-1	CSASRGLPNTGELFF	TGCAGTGCTAGTCGAGGACTACCGAACACCGGGGAGCTGTTTTTT
-	TRBJ2-3	16	many	TRBV4-1	CASSHVGLEGTDTQYF	TGCGCCAGCAGCCATGTGGGACTCGAGGGTACAGATACGCAGTATTTT
-	TRBJ2-1	14	once	TRBV12-3/TRBV12-4	CASSIGDLRTEQFF	TGTGCCAGCAGTATTGGGGACCTGAGGACTGAGCAGTTCTTC
-	TRBJ2-7	15	few	TRBV7-2	CASSLWVWGPIEQYF	TGTGCCAGCAGCTTATGGGTCTGGGGGCCAATCGAGCAGTACTTC
-	TRBJ2-5	14	-	TRBV20-1	CSARIRDFKETQYF	TGCAGTGCTAGAATCAGGGACTTCAAAGAGACCCAGTACTTC
TRBD1	TRBJ1-2	13	many	TRBV28	CASSTLQGSGYTF	TGTGCCAGCAGTACCTTACAGGGGTCTGGCTACACCTTC
-	TRBJ2-2	15	-	TRBV20-1	CSARLATPTRGELFF	TGCAGTGCTAGATTGGCTACTCCCACCCGCGGGGAGCTGTTTTTT
-	TRBJ2-7	16	-	TRBV11-1	CASSFILSSEGFEQYF	TGTGCCAGCAGCTTCATCTTATCCAGCGAAGGTTTCGAGCAGTACTTC
-	TRBJ2-7	15	-	TRBV18	CASSPRVERVYEQYF	TGTGCCAGCTCACCGCGGGTGGAGAGGGTCTACGAGCAGTACTTC
-	TRBJ2-3	16	-	TRBV7-9	CASSFGTQGFADTQYF	TGTGCCAGCAGCTTTGGAACTCAGGGGTTTGCAGATACGCAGTATTTT
TRBD2	TRBJ2-3	20	few	TRBV27	CASSFSTPHPGLADTDTQYF	TGTGCCAGCAGTTTCAGCACGCCTCACCCAGGACTAGCGGACACAGATACGCAGTATTTT
TRBD2	TRBJ2-1	15	many	TRBV15	CATSTRPSGYNEQFF	TGTGCCACCAGCACACGTCCTAGCGGCTACAATGAGCAGTTCTTC
-	TRBJ2-7	11	-	TRBV7-3	CASTRKFEQYF	TGTGCCAGCACTCGTAAGTTCGAGCAGTACTTC
-	TRBJ1-5	14	few	TRBV12-3/TRBV12-4	CASSFATHDQPQHF	TGTGCCAGCAGTTTCGCGACTCACGATCAGCCCCAGCATTTT
-	TRBJ2-3	14	many	TRBV7-2	CASSSHGRTDTQYF	TGTGCCAGCAGCTCCCATGGTCGCACAGATACGCAGTATTTT
-	TRBJ2-4	16	-	TRBV7-9	CASSPSWGTAKNIQYF	TGTGCCAGCAGCCCAAGTTGGGGGACAGCCAAAAACATTCAGTACTTC
-	TRBJ2-1	14	-	TRBV11-2	CASSWFQEHNEQFF	TGTGCCAGCAGCTGGTTCCAAGAACACAATGAGCAGTTCTTC
-	TRBJ1-5	14	few	TRBV12-3/TRBV12-4	CASSFQDTNQPQHF	TGTGCCAGCAGTTTCCAGGACACGAATCAGCCCCAGCATTTT
-	TRBJ2-1	12	few	TRBV7-9	CASSATGLGQFF	TGTGCCAGCAGCGCTACAGGGCTCGGGCAGTTCTTC
TRBD2	TRBJ2-7	13	-	TRBV19	CASSMSLAGDVYF	TGTGCCAGTAGTATGAGTCTGGCGGGGGATGTGTACTTC
TRBD2	TRBJ2-1	16	many	TRBV12-3/TRBV12-4	CASRGLTSGPYNEQFF	TGTGCCAGCAGAGGCTTAACTAGCGGACCCTACAATGAGCAGTTCTTC
-	TRBJ2-1	16	many	TRBV7-7	CASSLALGASYNEQFF	TGTGCCAGCAGCTTAGCTCTGGGGGCGTCCTACAATGAGCAGTTCTTC
TRBD1	TRBJ2-7	13	-	TRBV20-1	CSATTGGTYEQYF	TGCAGTGCTACGACAGGGGGAACCTACGAGCAGTACTTC
TRBD1	TRBJ2-7	15	few	TRBV2	CASRRDREFSYEQYF	TGTGCCTCTCGTCGGGACAGGGAGTTTTCCTACGAGCAGTACTTC